This TCR beta chain is from a study of blood T cell repertoires in COVID-19. Across the whole study: In each case, the material was cDNA or gDNA derived from T cells, B-cell-depleted T cells, or PBMCs.

Germline V gives CDR1 LGHDT, CDR2 YNNKEL (reference sequence). The CDR3 contains 16 residues. V was shortened by 4 bases and J by 4 bases, with 16 bases between the two germline ends. Original methodology: Reference gene primer amplification gave estimated nucleated cell counts. Sequenced by immunoSEQ multiplex PCR; TCRdb stores in-frame clones only, minus some. From that table come the V and J calls and clone size; the DNA was used to work out D and trimming. The table lists roughly 240,000 clones, 70% to 85% of them singletons. The chain uses TRBV3-1 (or the pseudogene TRBV3-2) and TRBJ2-2; tentatively, D is TRBD1 (6 bases). The origin of this receptor is a woman aged 80 or over with acute or convalescent COVID-19. Sequences were obtained from peripheral blood. CDR3 in amino acids: CASSPYVGGITGELFF. Here the CDR3 DNA reads TGTGCCAGCAGCCCCTATGTAGGGGGTATCACCGGGGAGCTGTTTTTT.